These 16 T cell receptor beta chains came from one sample sequenced in a study of a mutant IDH1 vaccine in newly diagnosed glioma. Clones were sequenced by immunoSEQ multiplex PCR, and TCRdb holds only the in-frame ones, with some missing. The sample includes 20,000 to 30,000 clones, roughly 92% of them seen just once. Described time point: baseline, week 1 (first vaccination visit). Treatment of the sample: pre-vaccination baseline after standard-of-care therapy. The starting material was PBMCs, obtained from a glioma patient treated with radiotherapy, temozolomide or both. These receptors came from a man aged 25-45 years with glioma.

CDR3 loop: CASSLEPSGNTIYF. CDR3 nucleotide sequence: TGCGCCAGCAGCTTGGAACCCTCTGGAAACACCATATATTTT. V is TRBV5-1 and J is TRBJ1-3, with D hard to call. This CDR3 is 14 amino acids long. Germline V lookup: CDR1 SGHRS, CDR2 YFSETQ. Trimming left V 0 bases short and J 0 bases short, with 4 bases between. The whole variable domain, filled in from reference TRBV5-1 and TRBJ1-3, reads KAGVTQTPRYLIKTRGQQVTLSCSPISGHRSVSWYQQTPGQGLQFLFEYFSETQRNKGNFPGRFSGRQFSNSRSEMNVSTLELGDSALYLCASSLEPSGNTIYFGEGSWLTVV.

This clone is a singleton in its sample. The gene calls are TRBV29-1 and TRBJ1-2; unclear D gene. The CDR3 length is 13 residues. Trimming removed 1 base from V and 1 base from J, with 7 bases in between. CDR1 SQVTM and CDR2 ANQGSEA come from the germline V gene. CDR3 DNA sequence: TGCAGCGTTGAAGCAGGTCTTAACTATGGCTACACCTTC. Translation: CSVEAGLNYGYTF.

The chain carries TRBV30 and TRBJ1-1, with 8 bases fitting TRBD1. Germline CDR1 GTSNPN, CDR2 SVGIG (reference sequence). V trimming: 5 bases; J trimming: 7 bases; junction bases outside the gene matches: 6. The CDR3 contains 12 residues. The CDR3 loop is CAWGGQGGEAFF. CDR3 nucleotides: TGTGCCTGGGGAGGACAGGGCGGTGAAGCTTTCTTT.

The V call is TRBV7-9, the J call TRBJ1-2; D perhaps matches TRBD1 (6 bases). The CDR3 totals 15 residues. V lost 1 base and J lost 4, with 13 bases in between. In germline, CDR1 is SEHNR, CDR2 FQNEAQ (reference sequence). CDR3 region: CASSLGQGNLYGYTF. The CDR3, as DNA: TGTGCCAGCAGCTTAGGCCAGGGGAACCTCTATGGCTACACCTTC.

This chain connects TRBV14 to TRBJ1-2; the D is unclear. V dropped 1 base and J dropped 6 bases, with 12 bases sitting between them. Germline V lookup: CDR1 SGHDN, CDR2 FVKESK. This CDR3 comprises 14 residues. The CDR3 DNA reads as TGTGCCAGCAGCCAAGGGAATAGGAGAAATGGCTACACCTTC. Its protein is CASSQGNRRNGYTF.

The chain employs TRBV18 and TRBJ1-4; D gene uncertain. This CDR3 contains 17 residues. V was trimmed by 0 bases and J by 6 bases, leaving 17 bases between them. Germline V gene lookup returns CDR1 KGHSH and CDR2 LQKENI. The CDR3 sequence is CASSPPPSTAEYEKLFF. In DNA, the CDR3 is TGTGCCAGCTCACCACCCCCTTCGACGGCCGAGTATGAAAAACTGTTTTTT. Filled out from reference TRBV18 and TRBJ1-4, the complete variable domain reads NAGVMQNPRHLVRRRGQEARLRCSPMKGHSHVYWYRQLPEEGLKFMVYLQKENIIDESGMPKERFSAEFPKEGPSILRIQQVVRGDSAAYFCASSPPPSTAEYEKLFFGSGTQLSVL.

The V and J genes are TRBV5-4 and TRBJ2-3, with TRBD2 as a possible D gene (5 bases). Germline CDR1 is SGHNT and CDR2 is YYREEE (reference sequence). The CDR3 spans 16 residues. Trimming pared 0 bases from V and 3 bases from J, leaving 14 bases between. This CDR3 is CASSLEILAATDTQYF. The DNA of the CDR3 is TGTGCCAGCAGCTTGGAGATCCTAGCAGCAACAGATACGCAGTATTTT.

The chain joins TRBV10-3 to TRBJ1-1; the D gene is possibly TRBD1 (5 bases). CDR3 length: 15 amino acids. Trimming pared 8 bases from V and 0 bases from J, leaving 16 bases between. Germline V lookup: CDR1 ENHRY, CDR2 SYGVKD. CDR3 nucleotide sequence: TGTGCCATCCGTCAGGTGAGGGACCTGAACACTGAAGCTTTCTTT. Protein sequence: CAIRQVRDLNTEAFF.

The chain employs TRBV6-5 and TRBJ2-7, with 7 positions matching TRBD2. CDR3 length: 16 amino acids. The ends lost 0 bases at V and 3 bases at J; junction bases unmatched: 8. Germline V gene sequence: CDR1 MNHEY, CDR2 SVGAGI. CDR3 coding DNA: TGTGCCAGCAGTTACTCGAGATTCCGGGGGGACTACGAGCAGTACTTC. This codes for CASSYSRFRGDYEQYF.

V is TRBV5-1 and J is TRBJ2-2, with D perhaps matching TRBD2 (6 bases). The CDR3 consists of 15 residues. Trimming shortened V by 0 bases and J by 3 bases, and 9 bases separated the two germline ends. Germline CDR1 is SGHRS and CDR2 is YFSETQ. The CDR3 sequence is CASSLEGGDTGELFF. The DNA for the CDR3 is TGCGCCAGCAGCTTGGAAGGCGGGGACACCGGGGAGCTGTTTTTT.

This clone was seen only once. The chain's CDR3 is CASSRGIADTQYF. The CDR3 DNA is TGTGCCAGCAGCCGTGGGATCGCAGATACGCAGTATTTT. The chain is built from TRBV14 and TRBJ2-3, with D unclear. This CDR3 spans 13 amino acids. Deletions cut 4 bases from V and 4 bases from J, with 9 bases between. Looked up from germline, CDR1 is SGHDN and CDR2 is FVKESK.

The genes are TRBV29-1 and TRBJ1-1, with 8 bases lining up with TRBD1. This CDR3 has 14 amino acids. V lost 5 bases, J lost 0 bases, and 5 bases stayed unmatched. CDR1 is SQVTM and CDR2 is ANQGSEA in the germline V gene. The DNA of the CDR3 is TGCAGCGTTTACAGGGGGGGTTTGAACACTGAAGCTTTCTTT. Amino acids: CSVYRGGLNTEAFF.

The chain uses TRBV19 and TRBJ1-1, with 12 nucleotides matching TRBD1. CDR1 LNHDA and CDR2 SQIVND come from the germline V gene (reference sequence). Trimming removed 10 bases from V and 11 bases from J; junction bases left unmatched: 14. The length of the CDR3 is 14 residues. CDR3 region: CATSGDRGRLGAFF. The CDR3 nucleotides are TGTGCCACCTCGGGGGACAGGGGGCGACTGGGGGCTTTCTTT.

The chain uses TRBV7-6 and TRBJ1-1; a possible D gene is TRBD1 (5 bases). The CDR3 loop spans 14 amino acids. V was trimmed by 2 bases and J by 1 base, leaving 8 bases between them. Germline CDR1 reads SGHVS; CDR2 reads FNYEAQ. Here the CDR3 DNA reads TGTGCCAGCAGCTTACAGGGTCCGAACACTGAAGCTTTCTTT. Its protein product is CASSLQGPNTEAFF. Filled out from reference TRBV7-6 and TRBJ1-1, the complete variable domain reads GAGVSQSPRYKVTKRGQDVALRCDPISGHVSLYWYRQALGQGPEFLTYFNYEAQQDKSGLPNDRFSAERPEGSISTLTIQRTEQRDSAMYRCASSLQGPNTEAFFGQGTRLTVV.

The chain recombines TRBV27 with TRBJ2-2; 7 nucleotides agree with TRBD1. The length of the CDR3 is 15 residues. V shed 5 bases, J shed 4 bases, and the junction held 7 bases outside the gene matches. Germline assignment: CDR1 MNHEY and CDR2 SMNVEV (reference sequence). CDR3: CASSDGTAFTGELFF. In nucleotides, the CDR3 is TGTGCCAGCAGTGATGGGACAGCCTTCACCGGGGAGCTGTTTTTT.

The chain couples TRBV10-3 to TRBJ1-2; D is possibly TRBD1 (5 bases). Germline V gene sequence: CDR1 ENHRY, CDR2 SYGVKD. The CDR3 covers 11 residues. Trimming removed 11 bases at V and 8 bases at J, with 15 bases between. In DNA form, the CDR3 reads TGTGCCTTCGGGTCGGACAACGGCTACACCTTC. It translates to CAFGSDNGYTF.